This entry concerns a single T cell receptor (beta chain). This entry comes from a study of blood T cell repertoires in COVID-19. Trimming pared 5 bases from V and 8 bases from J, leaving 9 bases between. Germline V gene data show CDR1 as MNHNY and CDR2 as SVGAGI (reference sequence). This CDR3 is built from 11 residues. Here immunoSEQ multiplex PCR was the method, and the copy in TCRdb shows in-frame clones only, minus some. Among approximately 250,000 clones listed, 85% were seen once. The rearrangement uses TRBV6-6 and TRBJ1-1; a possible D gene is TRBD1 (5 bases). This TCR came from a woman aged 45-60 years with acute COVID-19. The sequenced sample was PBMCs or T cells enriched from blood (not recorded which). CDR3 in amino acids: CASSPGLEAFF. CDR3 nucleotides: TGTGCCAGCAGTCCGGGACTCGAAGCTTTCTTT.